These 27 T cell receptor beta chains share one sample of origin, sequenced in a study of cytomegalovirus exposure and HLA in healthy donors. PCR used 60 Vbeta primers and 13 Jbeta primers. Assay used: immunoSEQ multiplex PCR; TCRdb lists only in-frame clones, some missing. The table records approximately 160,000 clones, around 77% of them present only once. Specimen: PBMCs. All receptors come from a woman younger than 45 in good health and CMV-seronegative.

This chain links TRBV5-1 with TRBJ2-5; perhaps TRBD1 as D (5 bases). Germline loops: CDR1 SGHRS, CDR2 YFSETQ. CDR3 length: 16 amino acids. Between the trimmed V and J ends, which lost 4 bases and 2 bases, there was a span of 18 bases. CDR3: CASSPTDSPFQETQYF. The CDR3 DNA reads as TGCGCCAGCAGCCCCACCGACAGCCCCTTTCAAGAGACCCAGTACTTC.

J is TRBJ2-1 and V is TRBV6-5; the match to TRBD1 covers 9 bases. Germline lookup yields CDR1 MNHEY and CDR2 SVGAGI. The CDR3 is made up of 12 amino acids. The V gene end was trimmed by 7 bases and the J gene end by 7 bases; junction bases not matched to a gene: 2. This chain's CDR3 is CASMDRGNEQFF. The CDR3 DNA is TGTGCCAGCATGGACAGGGGTAATGAGCAGTTCTTC.

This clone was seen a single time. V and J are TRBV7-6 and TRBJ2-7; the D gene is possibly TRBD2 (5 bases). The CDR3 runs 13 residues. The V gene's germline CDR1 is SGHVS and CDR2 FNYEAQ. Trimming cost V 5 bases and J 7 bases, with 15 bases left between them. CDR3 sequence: CASSLSGWREQYF. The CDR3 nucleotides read TGTGCCAGCAGCCTATCAGGTTGGAGGGAGCAGTACTTC.

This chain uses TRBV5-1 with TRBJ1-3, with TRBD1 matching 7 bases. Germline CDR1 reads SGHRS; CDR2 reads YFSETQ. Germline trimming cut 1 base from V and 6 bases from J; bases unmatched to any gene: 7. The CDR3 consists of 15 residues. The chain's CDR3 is CASSLNTGTANTIYF. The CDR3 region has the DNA TGCGCCAGCAGCTTGAATACCGGGACAGCAAACACCATATATTTT.

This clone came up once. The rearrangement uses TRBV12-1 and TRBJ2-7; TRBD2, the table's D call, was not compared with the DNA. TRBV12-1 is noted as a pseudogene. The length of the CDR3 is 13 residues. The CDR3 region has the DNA TGTGCCAGCAGCTTTTACTTCGCATCTGAGCAGTACTTC. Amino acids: CASSFYFASEQYF.

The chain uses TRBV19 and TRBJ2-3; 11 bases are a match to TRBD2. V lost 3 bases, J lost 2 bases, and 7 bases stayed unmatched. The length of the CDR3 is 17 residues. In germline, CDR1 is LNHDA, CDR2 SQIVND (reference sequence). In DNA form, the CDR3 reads TGTGCCAGTAGTATCCCTGATAGCGGGAGGGCCACAGATACGCAGTATTTT. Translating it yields CASSIPDSGRATDTQYF. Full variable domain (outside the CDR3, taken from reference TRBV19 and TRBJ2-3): DGGITQSPKYLFRKEGQNVTLSCEQNLNHDAMYWYRQDPGQGLRLIYYSQIVNDFQKGDIAEGYSVSREKKESFPLTVTSAQKNPTAFYLCASSIPDSGRATDTQYFGPGTRLTVL.

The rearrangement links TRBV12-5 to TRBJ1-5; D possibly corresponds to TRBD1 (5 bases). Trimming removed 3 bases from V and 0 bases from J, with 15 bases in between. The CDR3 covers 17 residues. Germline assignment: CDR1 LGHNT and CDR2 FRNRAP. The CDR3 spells CASGLVAGPNSNQPQHF. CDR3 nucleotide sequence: TGTGCTAGTGGTTTAGTGGCAGGGCCTAATAGCAATCAGCCCCAGCATTTT.

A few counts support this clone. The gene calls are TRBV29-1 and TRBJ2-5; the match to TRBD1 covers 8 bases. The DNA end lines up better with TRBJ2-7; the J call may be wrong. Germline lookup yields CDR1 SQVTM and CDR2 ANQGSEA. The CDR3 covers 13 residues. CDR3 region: CSVDGQGSYEQYF. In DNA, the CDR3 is TGCAGCGTCGACGGACAGGGCTCCTACGAGCAGTACTTC.

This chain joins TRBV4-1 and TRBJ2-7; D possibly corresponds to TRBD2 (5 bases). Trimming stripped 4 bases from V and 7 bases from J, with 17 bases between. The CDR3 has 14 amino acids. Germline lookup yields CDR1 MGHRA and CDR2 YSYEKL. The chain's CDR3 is CASSPGGTVWEQYF. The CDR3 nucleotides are TGCGCCAGCAGCCCCGGAGGAACGGTTTGGGAGCAGTACTTC.

CDR3 bases: TGTGCCAGCAGCCGGACACCCTACGAGCAGTACTTC. It codes for CASSRTPYEQYF. The rearrangement links TRBV14 to TRBJ2-7, with a weak D call TRBD1 (5 bases). Trimming took off 4 bases at V and 2 bases at J, with 6 bases between the two ends. Germline V gene lookup returns CDR1 SGHDN and CDR2 FVKESK. This CDR3 spans 12 amino acids.

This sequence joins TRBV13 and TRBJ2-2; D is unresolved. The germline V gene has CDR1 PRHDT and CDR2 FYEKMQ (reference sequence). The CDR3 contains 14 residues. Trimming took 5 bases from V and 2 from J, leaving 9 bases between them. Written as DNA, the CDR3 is TGTGCCAGCAGCGTATTACAAAACACCGGGGAGCTGTTTTTT. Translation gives CASSVLQNTGELFF.

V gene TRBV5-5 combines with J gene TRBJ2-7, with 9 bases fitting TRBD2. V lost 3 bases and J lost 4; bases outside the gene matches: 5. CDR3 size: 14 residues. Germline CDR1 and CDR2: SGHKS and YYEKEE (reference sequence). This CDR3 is CASSSALAGYEQYF. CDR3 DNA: TGTGCCAGCAGCTCCGCTCTAGCGGGGTACGAGCAGTACTTC.

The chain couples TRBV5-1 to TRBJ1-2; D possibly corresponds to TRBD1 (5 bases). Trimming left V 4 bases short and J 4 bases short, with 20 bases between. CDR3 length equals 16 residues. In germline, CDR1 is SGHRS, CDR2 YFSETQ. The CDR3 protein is CASSKARDPGGYGYTF. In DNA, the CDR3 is TGCGCCAGCAGCAAGGCGAGGGACCCCGGGGGCTATGGCTACACCTTC.

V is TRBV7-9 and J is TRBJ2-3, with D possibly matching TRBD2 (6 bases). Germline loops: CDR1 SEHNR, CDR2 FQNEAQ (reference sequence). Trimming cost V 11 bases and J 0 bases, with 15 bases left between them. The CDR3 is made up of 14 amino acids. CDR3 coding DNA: TGTGCCGATGGGACTGACTCTAGCACAGATACGCAGTATTTT. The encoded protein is CADGTDSSTDTQYF.

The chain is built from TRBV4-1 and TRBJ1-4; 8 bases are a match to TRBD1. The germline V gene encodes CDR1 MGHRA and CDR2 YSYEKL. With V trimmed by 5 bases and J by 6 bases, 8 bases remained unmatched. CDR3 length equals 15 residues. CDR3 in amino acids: CASSSIGTGDEKLFF. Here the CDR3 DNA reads TGCGCCAGCAGCTCAATCGGGACAGGCGATGAAAAACTGTTTTTT.

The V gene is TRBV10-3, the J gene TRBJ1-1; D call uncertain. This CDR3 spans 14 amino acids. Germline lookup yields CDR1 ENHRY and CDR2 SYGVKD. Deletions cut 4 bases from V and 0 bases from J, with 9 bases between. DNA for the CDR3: TGTGCCATCAGTGTAAACAATATGAACACTGAAGCTTTCTTT. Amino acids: CAISVNNMNTEAFF.

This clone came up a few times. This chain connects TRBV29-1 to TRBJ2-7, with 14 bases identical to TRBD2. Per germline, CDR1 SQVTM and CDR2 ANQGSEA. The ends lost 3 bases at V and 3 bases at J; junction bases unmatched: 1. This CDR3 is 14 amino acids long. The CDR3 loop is CSVEGLAGVYEQYF. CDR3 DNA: TGCAGCGTTGAGGGACTAGCGGGAGTCTACGAGCAGTACTTC.

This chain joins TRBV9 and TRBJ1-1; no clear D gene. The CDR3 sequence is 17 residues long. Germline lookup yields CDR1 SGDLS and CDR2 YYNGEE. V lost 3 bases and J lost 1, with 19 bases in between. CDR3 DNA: TGTGCCAGCAGCGCCACCCAGGTCGTCGTGAGGAACACTGAAGCTTTCTTT. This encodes CASSATQVVVRNTEAFF.

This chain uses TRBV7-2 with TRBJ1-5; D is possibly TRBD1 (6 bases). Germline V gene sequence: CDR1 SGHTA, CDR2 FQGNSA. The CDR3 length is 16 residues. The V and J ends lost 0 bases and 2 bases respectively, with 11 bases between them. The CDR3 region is CASSLASGVRNQPQHF. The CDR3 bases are TGTGCCAGCAGCTTAGCGTCAGGGGTACGCAATCAGCCCCAGCATTTT.

The CDR3 is CASSYLGTSGRNEQYF. CDR3 bases: TGTGCCAGCAGTTACCTAGGGACTAGCGGGAGAAACGAGCAGTACTTC. J is TRBJ2-7 and V is TRBV6-6; 14 nucleotides agree with TRBD2. In germline, CDR1 is MNHNY, CDR2 SVGAGI (reference sequence). There are 16 residues in the CDR3. The junction had 5 bases not matched to a gene; V was cut back by 2 bases and J by 5 bases.

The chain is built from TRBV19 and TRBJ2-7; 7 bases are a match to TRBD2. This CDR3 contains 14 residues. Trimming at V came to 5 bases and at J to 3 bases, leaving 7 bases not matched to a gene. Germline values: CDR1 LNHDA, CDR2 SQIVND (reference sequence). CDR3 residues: CASSPGPGGYEQYF. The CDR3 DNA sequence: TGTGCCAGTAGTCCGGGCCCGGGGGGCTACGAGCAGTACTTC.

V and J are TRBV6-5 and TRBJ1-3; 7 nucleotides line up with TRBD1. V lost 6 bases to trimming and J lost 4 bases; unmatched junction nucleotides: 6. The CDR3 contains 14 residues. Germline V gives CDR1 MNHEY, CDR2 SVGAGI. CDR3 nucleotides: TGTGCCAGCAGGCGAGGGGACAGAGGAAACACCATATATTTT. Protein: CASRRGDRGNTIYF.

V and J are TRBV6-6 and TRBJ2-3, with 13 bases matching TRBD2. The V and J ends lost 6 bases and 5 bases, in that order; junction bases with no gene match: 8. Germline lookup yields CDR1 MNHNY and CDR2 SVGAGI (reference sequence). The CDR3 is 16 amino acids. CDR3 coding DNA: TGTGCCAGCAGAGAGACTAGCGGGAGGCTAATAGATACGCAGTATTTT. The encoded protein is CASRETSGRLIDTQYF.

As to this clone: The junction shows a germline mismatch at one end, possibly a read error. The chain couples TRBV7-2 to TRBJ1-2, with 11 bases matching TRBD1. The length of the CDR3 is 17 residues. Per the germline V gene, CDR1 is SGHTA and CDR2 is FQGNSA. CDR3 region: CASSLVTGQGGEYGYPF. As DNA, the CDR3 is TGTGCCAGCAGCTTAGTGACGGGACAGGGGGGCGAATATGGCTACCCCTTC.

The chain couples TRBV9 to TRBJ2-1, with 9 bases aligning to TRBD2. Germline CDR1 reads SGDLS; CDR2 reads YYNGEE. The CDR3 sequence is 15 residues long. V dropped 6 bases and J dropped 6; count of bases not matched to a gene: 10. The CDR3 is CASNRNSGSGNEQFF. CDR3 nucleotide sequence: TGTGCCAGCAACCGAAATAGCGGGAGTGGCAATGAGCAGTTCTTC. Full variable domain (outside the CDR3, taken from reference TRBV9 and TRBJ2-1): DSGVTQTPKHLITATGQRVTLRCSPRSGDLSVYWYQQSLDQGLQFLIQYYNGEERAKGNILERFSAQQFPDLHSELNLSSLELGDSALYFCASNRNSGSGNEQFFGPGTRLTVL.

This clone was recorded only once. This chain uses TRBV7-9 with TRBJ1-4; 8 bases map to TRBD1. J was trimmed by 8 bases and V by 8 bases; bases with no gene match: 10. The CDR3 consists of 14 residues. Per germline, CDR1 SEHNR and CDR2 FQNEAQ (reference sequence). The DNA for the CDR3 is TGTGCCAGCGGGGTCCACAGGGGGGCAGAAAAACTGTTTTTT. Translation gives CASGVHRGAEKLFF.

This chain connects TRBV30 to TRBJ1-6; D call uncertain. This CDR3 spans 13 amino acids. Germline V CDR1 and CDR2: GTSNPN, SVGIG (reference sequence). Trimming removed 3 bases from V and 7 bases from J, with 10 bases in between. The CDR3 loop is CAWRQTLNSPLHF. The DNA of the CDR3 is TGTGCCTGGAGGCAAACACTAAATTCACCCCTCCACTTT.